The following is a T cell receptor beta chain sequence with its context. Its matching antigen is unknown. This CDR3 region has 12 residues. Trimming left V 1 base short and J 2 bases short, with 6 bases between. Germline assignment: CDR1 GTSNPN and CDR2 SVGIG (reference sequence). The data are from a study of cytotoxic CD8 clonotypes in ibrutinib-treated CLL. Whole-study context: Included were approximately ten relapsed/refractory and approximately 15 treatment-naive patients, of whom approximately 18 were IGHV unmutated.

TCRdb's table, derived via immunoSEQ multiplex PCR, lists solely in-frame clones and lacks some. Here the sample spans 200,000 or so clones, approximately 75% being singletons. Broader study findings: Sustained-remission patients were sampled at one set of times and progressing patients at different ones.

The receptor's source is a human donor with chronic lymphocytic leukemia. Specimen: PBMCs, collected after 12 months of ibrutinib treatment. The V call is TRBV30, the J call TRBJ2-7, with D unclear. The CDR3 region is CAWSGPPYEQYF. The CDR3 nucleotides are TGTGCCTGGAGTGGACCCCCCTACGAGCAGTACTTC.